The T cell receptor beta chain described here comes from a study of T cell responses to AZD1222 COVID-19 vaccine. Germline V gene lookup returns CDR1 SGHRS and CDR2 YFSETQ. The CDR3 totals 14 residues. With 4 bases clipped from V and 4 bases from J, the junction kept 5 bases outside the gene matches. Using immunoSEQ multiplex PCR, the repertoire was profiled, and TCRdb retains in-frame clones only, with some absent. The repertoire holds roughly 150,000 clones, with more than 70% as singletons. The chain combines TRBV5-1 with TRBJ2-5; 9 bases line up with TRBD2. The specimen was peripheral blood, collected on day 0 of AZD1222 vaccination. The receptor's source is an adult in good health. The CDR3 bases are TGCGCCAGCAGCCCGGCGGGGGGGCGAGAGACCCAGTACTTC. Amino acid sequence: CASSPAGGRETQYF.